This passage covers 26 T cell receptor beta chains from one sample sequenced in a study of T cell repertoires in cytomegalovirus infection. TCRdb itself ran the reads through MiXCR, one entry per CDR3 protein. The sample lists approximately 270,000 distinct CDR3 sequences, 20% to 25% occurring once. Which antigens these TCRs recognize remains unknown. Sequenced here: cultured PBMCs, sampled from culture after CMV antigen stimulation. Source of these receptors: a human donor in good health (CMV status not recorded). Some clones in this sample may be carry-over from other donors' samples.

The rearrangement links TRBV19 to TRBJ2-3, with D unclear. Trimming removed 5 bases from V and 7 bases from J, with 16 bases in between. Germline V gene sequence: CDR1 LNHDA, CDR2 SQIVND (reference sequence). This CDR3 is built from 14 residues. CDR3 region: CASSVRLAVNTQYF. Written as DNA, the CDR3 is TGTGCCAGTAGTGTAAGATTAGCCGTGAATACGCAGTATTTT.

The genes are TRBV27 and TRBJ1-1; 7 bases are a match to TRBD1. CDR1 is MNHEY, CDR2 SMNVEV, per germline (reference sequence). The CDR3 covers 14 residues. V lost 1 base, J lost 11 bases, and 10 bases stayed unmatched. In DNA form, the CDR3 reads TGTGCCAGCAGTTTATACAGGGGAGATGAGCGGGCTTTCTTT. This sequence encodes CASSLYRGDERAFF.

CDR3 amino acids: CASSWPGQNYGYTF. CDR3 sequence (DNA): TGTGCCAGCAGTTGGCCGGGACAGAACTATGGCTACACCTTC. This rearrangement joins TRBV28 to TRBJ1-2, with 7 nucleotides matching TRBD1. CDR3 length equals 14 residues. Germline trimming cut 4 bases from V and 2 bases from J; bases unmatched to any gene: 4. CDR1 and CDR2 from the germline V gene are MDHEN and SYDVKM.

This clonotype was counted ten times or more. This CDR3 is CASGSTENTEAFF. CDR3 DNA sequence: TGTGCTAGTGGTTCGACAGAGAACACTGAAGCTTTCTTT. V and J are TRBV12-5 and TRBJ1-1; tentatively, D is TRBD1 (5 bases). Trimming removed 4 bases at V and 1 base at J, with 7 bases between. Germline loops: CDR1 LGHNT, CDR2 FRNRAP. CDR3 length: 13 amino acids.

This clonotype was counted between two and nine times. The chain employs TRBV7-2 and TRBJ2-3, with D perhaps given as TRBD1 or TRBD2 (5 bases each). Germline values: CDR1 SGHTA, CDR2 FQGNSA. V lost 1 base to trimming and J lost 1 base, with 9 bases between them. This CDR3 comprises 15 residues. DNA for the CDR3: TGTGCCAGCAGCTTAGACCTGGGGGGCACAGATACGCAGTATTTT. Its protein product is CASSLDLGGTDTQYF.

This chain joins TRBV20-1 and TRBJ1-6, with 10 bases matching TRBD1. CDR1 is DFQATT, CDR2 SNEGSKA, per germline (reference sequence). The trim removed 1 base at V and 4 bases at J, leaving 1 base unmatched. The CDR3 sequence is 15 residues long. In nucleotides, the CDR3 is TGCAGTGCTAGAGGACAGGGGGCTTATAATTCACCCCTCCACTTT. Its translation: CSARGQGAYNSPLHF.

V gene TRBV12-3 or TRBV12-4 combines with J gene TRBJ2-5; 9 bases map to TRBD2. J lost 5 bases, V lost 5 bases, and 9 bases had no gene match. The CDR3 consists of 15 residues. CDR3 in amino acids: CASSTGTSFVETQYF. The CDR3 DNA reads TGTGCCAGCAGTACCGGGACTAGCTTTGTGGAGACCCAGTACTTC.

The rearrangement uses TRBV19 and TRBJ2-3; weak D call: TRBD2 (5 bases). CDR3 length: 14 amino acids. The V end lost 3 bases, the J end lost 4 bases, and 11 bases lay between the germline ends. Looked up from germline, CDR1 is LNHDA and CDR2 is SQIVND (reference sequence). Here the CDR3 reads CASSISGNADTQYF. The CDR3 region has the DNA TGTGCCAGTAGTATTTCGGGAAACGCAGATACGCAGTATTTT.

CDR3 DNA sequence: TGTGCCAGCAGCTTAGGAGGTTGGACCCAGTACTTC. It translates to CASSLGGWTQYF. V is TRBV7-2 and J is TRBJ2-5; D is ambiguous. This CDR3 has 12 residues. Trimming shortened V by 1 base and J by 7 bases, and 7 bases separated the two germline ends. The germline V gene has CDR1 SGHTA and CDR2 FQGNSA.

This clonotype was found a few times. This sequence joins TRBV11-1 and TRBJ2-7, with a weak D call TRBD2 (6 bases). The CDR3 has 15 residues. Germline-derived CDR1 and CDR2 are SGHAT and FQDESV (reference sequence). Between the trimmed V and J ends, which lost 4 bases and 2 bases, there was a span of 15 bases. CDR3 DNA: TGTGCCAGCAGCTGGGGGGAACGGGGTCCCTACGAGCAGTACTTC. It is translated as CASSWGERGPYEQYF.

The chain carries TRBV2 and TRBJ2-1; TRBD2 matches 11 bases. The CDR3 sequence is 14 residues long. V trimming: 6 bases; J trimming: 7 bases; junction bases outside the gene matches: 5. CDR1 and CDR2 from the germline V gene are SNHLY and FYNNEI. The CDR3 loop reads CASSASGRINEQFF. The CDR3 region has the DNA TGTGCCAGCAGCGCTAGCGGGAGGATAAATGAGCAGTTCTTC. Drawing the rest from reference TRBV2 and TRBJ2-1, the complete variable domain is EPEVTQTPSHQVTQMGQEVILRCVPISNHLYFYWYRQILGQKVEFLVSFYNNEISEKSEIFDDQFSVERPDGSNFTLKIRSTKLEDSAMYFCASSASGRINEQFFGPGTRLTVL.

In this sample, this clonotype turned up a few times. V usage is TRBV12-3 or TRBV12-4 and J usage is TRBJ1-3, with D perhaps TRBD1 (5 bases). V lost 5 bases and J 3 bases, leaving 11 bases between the germline ends. The CDR3 covers 14 residues. DNA for the CDR3: TGTGCCAGCAGTAGCAGGGTTGGTGGAAACACCATATATTTT. This gives the protein CASSSRVGGNTIYF.

The chain has TRBV12-3 or TRBV12-4 and TRBJ2-7, with a possible D match to TRBD2 (7 bases). V lost 6 bases, J lost 4 bases, and 16 bases lay in between. The CDR3 sequence is 14 residues long. In DNA form, the CDR3 reads TGTGCCAGCAGCCCGGGGGGCGAAAATTACGAGCAGTACTTC. This sequence encodes CASSPGGENYEQYF.

This chain uses TRBV20-1 with TRBJ2-3, with D tentatively TRBD2 (6 bases). V was pared by 3 bases and J by 5 bases, with 15 bases between. Germline V CDR1 and CDR2: DFQATT, SNEGSKA (reference sequence). The CDR3 has 14 residues. CDR3 sequence: CSASGGMMGDTQYF. The CDR3 bases are TGCAGTGCTAGCGGCGGGATGATGGGAGATACGCAGTATTTT.

V gene TRBV30 combines with J gene TRBJ1-2; D possibly corresponds to TRBD1 (5 bases). The CDR3 is 16 amino acids. V was cut by 0 bases and J by 3 bases, with 17 bases left in between. Germline V lookup: CDR1 GTSNPN, CDR2 SVGIG (reference sequence). As DNA, the CDR3 is TGTGCCTGGAGTGTACTCTGGGGGACCCCTGACTATGGCTACACCTTC. Protein product: CAWSVLWGTPDYGYTF.

This chain links TRBV6-1 with TRBJ2-1; 9 bases are shared with TRBD2. The CDR3 sequence is 15 residues long. V was pared by 7 bases and J by 8 bases, with 12 bases of the junction left unmatched. Germline V gene lookup returns CDR1 MNHNS and CDR2 SASEGT. In DNA form, the CDR3 reads TGTGCCAGCATCCCTAGCGGGATGGGGGGCGATGAGCAGTTCTTC. Protein sequence: CASIPSGMGGDEQFF.

The V and J genes are TRBV5-6 and TRBJ2-1, with D uncertain. The CDR3 runs to 8 residues. The germline gives CDR1 SGHDT, CDR2 YYEEEE. V lost 4 bases and J lost 12, with 2 bases in between. CDR3 amino acids: CASSAQFF. DNA for the CDR3: TGTGCCAGCAGCGCGCAGTTCTTC. Complete variable domain (other parts from reference TRBV5-6 and TRBJ2-1): DAGVTQSPTHLIKTRGQQVTLRCSPKSGHDTVSWYQQALGQGPQFIFQYYEEEERQRGNFPDRFSGHQFPNYSSELNVNALLLGDSALYLCASSAQFFGPGTRLTVL.

Regarding this clonotype: A read error may explain this, as a much larger clone is one base away. The chain recombines TRBV20-1 with TRBJ2-5; weak D call: TRBD2 (6 bases). Germline CDR1 and CDR2: DFQATT and SNEGSKA (reference sequence). CDR3 size: 16 residues. CDR3 nucleotides: TGCAATGCTAGGACCCTTGGGCGGGATACCCAAGAGACCCAGTACTTC. It is translated as CNARTLGRDTQETQYF.

This chain joins TRBV5-6 and TRBJ2-3; TRBD1 agrees at 7 bases. This CDR3 has 16 amino acids. Per germline, CDR1 SGHDT and CDR2 YYEEEE. Trimming cost V 4 bases and J 7 bases; bases outside gene matches: 15. The chain's CDR3 is CASSLTGTVGAHTQYF. CDR3 nucleotide sequence: TGTGCCAGCAGCCTAACAGGGACAGTGGGCGCACATACGCAGTATTTT.

This clonotype appeared once. This chain links TRBV7-3 with TRBJ1-3, with unresolved D. Between the trimmed V and J ends, which lost 6 bases and 3 bases, there was a span of 6 bases. The CDR3 totals 12 residues. Germline V gene data show CDR1 as SGHTA and CDR2 as FQGTGA. CDR3 residues: CASSGDGNTIYF. In DNA, the CDR3 is TGTGCCAGCAGTGGAGATGGAAACACCATATATTTT.

The V call is TRBV29-1, the J call TRBJ1-2, with D unresolved. Trimming took off 5 bases at V and 0 bases at J, with 13 bases between the two ends. In germline, CDR1 is SQVTM, CDR2 ANQGSEA. The CDR3 has 14 amino acids. The CDR3 coding sequence is TGCAGCGTTAGTTCAACAGATACTAACTATGGCTACACCTTC. Protein product: CSVSSTDTNYGYTF. Combining the CDR3 with reference TRBV29-1 and TRBJ1-2 gives the whole variable domain SAVISQKPSRDICQRGTSLTIQCQVDSQVTMMFWYRQQPGQSLTLIATANQGSEATYESGFVIDKFPISRPNLTFSTLTVSNMSPEDSSIYLCSVSSTDTNYGYTFGSGTRLTVV.

This clonotype appeared many times. The V gene is TRBV6-2 or TRBV6-3, the J gene TRBJ2-7; D uncertain. Germline V gene sequence: CDR1 MNHEY, CDR2 SVGEGT. Trimming removed 4 bases from V and 0 bases from J, with 19 bases in between. The CDR3 is 17 residues long. DNA for the CDR3: TGTGCCAGCAGTTTGGAGTCGATCGCGCACTTCTCCTACGAGCAGTACTTC. Protein: CASSLESIAHFSYEQYF.

This clonotype was seen a handful of times. J is TRBJ2-2 and V is TRBV19, with a tentative D call TRBD1 (6 bases). V was pared by 11 bases and J by 4 bases, with 20 bases between. The CDR3 covers 15 residues. Germline assignment: CDR1 LNHDA and CDR2 SQIVND (reference sequence). The CDR3 spells CACFTGLRGTGELFF. The CDR3 DNA sequence: TGTGCCTGCTTTACAGGGCTCCGGGGCACCGGGGAGCTGTTTTTT.

This rearrangement joins TRBV7-8 to TRBJ1-5, with TRBD1 matching over 7 bases. The length of the CDR3 is 15 residues. V gave up 5 bases and J gave up 7 bases; unmatched junction bases: 11. Germline CDR1 and CDR2: SGHVS and FQNEAQ. CDR3 nucleotides: TGTGCCAGCAGCCCGAACCGGGACAGACGACAGCCCCAGCATTTT. Its translation is CASSPNRDRRQPQHF.

The chain has TRBV19 and TRBJ2-7; 9 bases match TRBD2. CDR3 size: 15 residues. V dropped 4 bases and J dropped 4; count of bases not matched to a gene: 8. Looked up from germline, CDR1 is LNHDA and CDR2 is SQIVND (reference sequence). The CDR3 protein is CASSTLAGEGYEQYF. DNA of the CDR3: TGTGCCAGTAGTACATTAGCGGGAGAAGGTTACGAGCAGTACTTC.

This clonotype was detected many times. This chain joins TRBV7-2 and TRBJ2-1, with 10 bases lining up with TRBD1. V was pared by 6 bases and J by 12 bases, with 11 bases of the junction left unmatched. The CDR3 runs 14 residues. Germline V CDR1 and CDR2: SGHTA, FQGNSA. CDR3 region: CASRLFRDRGGQFF. The CDR3 DNA sequence: TGTGCCAGCAGGCTTTTCCGGGACAGGGGAGGGCAGTTCTTC.